A selection of T cell receptor beta chains follows, all from one sample in a study of untreated major depressive disorder. Sequenced by immunoSEQ multiplex PCR; TCRdb stores in-frame clones only, minus some. Of 15,000 to 20,000 clones in the sample, about 84% were seen once. Sequenced: CD4+ T cells from PBMCs. These receptors all stem from a woman in her thirties in good health. Each CDR3 is given with its conserved first and last residue. A D gene is named only where the DNA matches it firmly. Clone size is not always given. Where it is, it says once, few, many or a class for expanded clones.

j_call	v_call	d_call	clone_size	cdr3_aa	cdr3_nt
TRBJ1-6	TRBV6-4	.	.	CASSDLLGSPLHF	TGTGCCAGCAGTGACTTGTTGGGATCACCCCTCCACTTT
TRBJ2-7	TRBV7-9	TRBD1	.	CASSSRTGDYEQYF	TGTGCCAGCAGCTCTCGGACAGGGGACTACGAGCAGTACTTC
TRBJ2-5	TRBV6-5	TRBD1	.	CATRRKTGPQETQYF	TGTGCCACCCGACGAAAGACAGGGCCCCAGGAGACCCAGTACTTC
TRBJ2-1	TRBV5-6	TRBD2	.	CASSLGLAGYNEQFF	TGTGCCAGCAGCTTGGGCCTAGCGGGGTACAATGAGCAGTTCTTC
TRBJ2-1	TRBV5-6	.	.	CASSFLASSYNEQFF	TGTGCCAGCAGCTTCCTCGCGAGCAGCTACAATGAGCAGTTCTTC
TRBJ2-3	TRBV28	TRBD2	.	CASSPFSGGGSTDTQYF	TGTGCCAGCAGCCCCTTCTCAGGCGGGGGGAGCACAGATACGCAGTATTTT
TRBJ1-2	TRBV19	.	.	CASSIDSAWSGYTF	TGTGCCAGTAGTATTGATTCGGCCTGGTCTGGCTACACCTTC
TRBJ2-5	TRBV6-5	TRBD1	.	CASSYTRTGALETQYF	TGTGCCAGCAGTTACACCCGGACAGGGGCACTGGAGACCCAGTACTTC
TRBJ2-5	TRBV28	.	.	CASSLTGWGTQYF	TGTGCCAGCAGTTTAACAGGGTGGGGGACCCAGTACTTC
TRBJ2-5	TRBV28	TRBD2	.	CASISGKETQYF	TGTGCCAGCATTAGCGGGAAAGAGACCCAGTACTTC
TRBJ1-1	TRBV2	TRBD1	.	CASSVQGPNTEAFF	TGTGCCAGCAGTGTACAGGGGCCAAACACTGAAGCTTTCTTT
TRBJ2-1	TRBV28	TRBD2	.	CASSSWGLAGGPAQFF	TGTGCCAGCAGTTCCTGGGGACTAGCGGGAGGGCCGGCGCAGTTCTTC
TRBJ2-7	TRBV4-2	.	.	CASSQTGYEQYF	TGTGCCAGCAGCCAAACAGGATACGAGCAGTACTTC
TRBJ2-7	TRBV6-5	.	.	CASSYGHSTYEQYF	TGTGCCAGCAGTTACGGCCACTCCACCTACGAGCAGTACTTC
TRBJ2-1	TRBV5-1	TRBD2	.	CASSLRLAGNAEQFF	TGCGCCAGCAGCTTGAGACTAGCGGGAAATGCTGAGCAGTTCTTC
TRBJ2-6	TRBV7-2	.	.	CASSLDGVSGANVLTF	TGTGCCAGCAGCTTAGATGGTGTTTCTGGGGCCAACGTCCTGACTTTC
TRBJ1-1	TRBV27	.	.	CASSLRSGVGTEAFF	TGTGCCAGCAGTTTACGGTCTGGGGTCGGAACTGAAGCTTTCTTT
TRBJ2-3	TRBV9	TRBD2	.	CASSPAASGRKSDTQYF	TGTGCCAGCAGCCCCGCGGCTAGCGGGAGGAAGTCAGATACGCAGTATTTT
TRBJ1-1	TRBV25-1	.	.	CASSDRRKNTEAFF	TGTGCCAGCAGTGACAGAAGGAAGAACACTGAAGCTTTCTTT
TRBJ2-7	TRBV18	TRBD2	.	CASSRGGVLYEQYF	TGTGCCAGCTCTCGTGGGGGGGTCCTCTACGAGCAGTACTTC
TRBJ1-5	TRBV7-2	.	.	CASSLEGPGRQPQHF	TGTGCCAGCAGCTTAGAAGGACCGGGAAGGCAGCCCCAGCATTTT
TRBJ2-3	TRBV5-1	TRBD1	.	CASSTGQGTQYF	TGCGCCAGCAGCACCGGACAGGGTACGCAGTATTTT
TRBJ1-6	TRBV25-1	.	few	CASSERPPYNSPLHF	TGTGCCAGCAGTGAACGCCCACCGTATAATTCACCCCTCCACTTT
TRBJ2-1	TRBV27	TRBD2	.	CASSPPRAGGPGEQFF	TGTGCCAGCAGCCCCCCTCGAGCGGGAGGGCCGGGGGAGCAGTTCTTC
TRBJ2-1	TRBV7-3	.	.	CASSRTLSDNEQFF	TGTGCCAGCAGCCGTACGCTCAGTGACAATGAGCAGTTCTTC
TRBJ2-1	TRBV4-2	.	.	CASSQDRRDEQFF	TGTGCCAGCAGCCAAGATAGGAGGGATGAGCAGTTCTTC
TRBJ1-1	TRBV30	.	.	CAWNLQDNTEAFF	TGTGCCTGGAACTTACAGGACAACACTGAAGCTTTCTTT
TRBJ2-7	TRBV6-6	TRBD1	.	CASNSGQTMSYEQYF	TGTGCCAGCAATTCGGGACAGACCATGTCCTACGAGCAGTACTTC
TRBJ2-7	TRBV28	TRBD2	.	CASSSKLTTSGRTYEQYF	TGTGCCAGCAGTTCAAAACTGACAACTAGCGGGAGGACCTACGAGCAGTACTTC
TRBJ2-7	TRBV6-1	.	.	CASSEGQRAYEQYF	TGTGCCAGCAGTGAAGGACAGCGAGCCTACGAGCAGTACTTC
TRBJ1-2	TRBV27	TRBD1	.	CASSSIRTGRYGYTF	TGTGCCAGCAGTTCTATCAGGACAGGTCGCTATGGCTACACCTTC
TRBJ2-5	TRBV7-9	TRBD2	.	CASSLEGSGSRETQYF	TGTGCCAGCAGCTTAGAGGGTAGCGGGAGTCGGGAGACCCAGTACTTC
TRBJ2-2	TRBV14	.	.	CASSQVRPGAGGELFF	TGTGCCAGCAGCCAAGTCCGTCCGGGGGCGGGCGGGGAGCTGTTTTTT
TRBJ1-5	TRBV28	.	.	CASSLPNRVRSNQPQHF	TGTGCCAGCAGTCTTCCAAACAGGGTCAGGAGCAATCAGCCCCAGCATTTT
TRBJ2-7	TRBV18	.	.	CASSPTSGGPNSYEQYF	TGTGCCAGCTCACCAACTTCGGGCGGGCCGAACTCCTACGAGCAGTACTTC
TRBJ1-1	TRBV2	.	.	CASGGLKSSTEAFF	TGTGCCAGCGGGGGTTTGAAGAGCAGCACTGAAGCTTTCTTT
TRBJ1-2	TRBV28	.	few	CASSSRNYGYTF	TGTGCCAGCAGTTCCAGGAACTATGGCTACACCTTC
TRBJ1-2	TRBV28	.	once	CASSFVSKTRGGYTF	TGTGCCAGCAGTTTCGTTAGTAAAACGAGGGGTGGCTACACCTTC
TRBJ2-5	TRBV28	.	.	CASSWGQRPQETQYF	TGTGCCAGCAGCTGGGGACAAAGGCCCCAAGAGACCCAGTACTTC
TRBJ2-7	TRBV4-1	TRBD2	once	CASSPIAGVSYEQYF	TGCGCCAGCAGCCCCATAGCGGGCGTATCCTACGAGCAGTACTTC
TRBJ1-5	TRBV5-1	.	.	CASSYGQPNQPQHF	TGCGCCAGCAGCTACGGACAGCCAAATCAGCCCCAGCATTTT
TRBJ1-2	TRBV6-1	.	.	CASSERWTPNYGYTF	TGTGCCAGCAGTGAAAGGTGGACACCGAACTATGGCTACACCTTC
TRBJ2-3	TRBV5-1	TRBD2	.	CASSWGTSGEGTDTQYF	TGCGCCAGCAGCTGGGGGACTAGCGGGGAAGGCACAGATACGCAGTATTTT
TRBJ1-2	TRBV30	.	.	CAWSVRLGGYTF	TGTGCCTGGAGTGTACGGCTCGGGGGCTACACCTTC
TRBJ1-6	TRBV28	TRBD1	.	CASSFAWTGDNSPLHF	TGTGCCAGCAGTTTCGCTTGGACAGGAGATAATTCACCCCTCCACTTT
TRBJ2-3	TRBV5-1	TRBD2	.	CASSLGVRLAVPTDTQYF	TGCGCCAGCAGCTTGGGGGTTCGACTAGCGGTCCCCACAGATACGCAGTATTTT